This paragraph covers one T cell receptor beta chain sequence. This sample is drawn from a study of blood T cell repertoires in COVID-19. Per the original data handling: Estimation of nucleated cell counts was performed using reference gene primer amplification. Assay used: immunoSEQ multiplex PCR; TCRdb lists only in-frame clones, some missing. The V and J calls and clone size come from that table; D and trimming were worked out from the DNA. Here the sample spans 400,000 or so clones, roughly 89% being singletons. Deletions cut 3 bases from V and 2 bases from J, with 7 bases between. The CDR3 has 13 residues. From germline, CDR1 is SGHDN and CDR2 FVKESK.

The sequenced sample was peripheral blood. The chain carries TRBV14 and TRBJ1-1, with D uncertain. This receptor was identified in a young man with COVID-19, enrolled during active disease. CDR3 loop: CASSHGPNTEAFF. CDR3 nucleotide sequence: TGTGCCAGCAGCCATGGGCCAAACACTGAAGCTTTCTTT. The full variable domain, completed using reference TRBV14 and TRBJ1-1, is EAGVTQFPSHSVIEKGQTVTLRCDPISGHDNLYWYRRVMGKEIKFLLHFVKESKQDESGMPNNRFLAERTGGTYSTLKVQPAELEDSGVYFCASSHGPNTEAFFGQGTRLTVV.